Below, 31 T cell receptor beta chains from the same sample are listed, as sequenced in a study of T cells in Graves' hyperthyroidism and ophthalmopathy. TCR beta CDR3 regions were amplified from RNA transcripts. The TCR CDR3 was amplified in a first-round RT-PCR using the HTBI primer set. MiXCR, applied by TCRdb to the multiplex PCR reads, yields one record per CDR3 protein. The repertoire holds 370,000 or so distinct CDR3 sequences, with 15% to 19% as singletons. The sequenced sample was blood. The receptors derive from a woman aged 18 to 35 with Graves' hyperthyroidism that later progressed to Graves' ophthalmopathy.

This clonotype has only a few counts. This chain connects TRBV6-1 to TRBJ2-7; TRBD2 matches at 12 bases. This CDR3 comprises 14 residues. V lost 6 bases and J lost 7; bases outside the gene matches: 7. Per the germline V gene, CDR1 is MNHNS and CDR2 is SASEGT. As DNA, the CDR3 is TGTGCCAGCAGCAGACTAGCGGGAGCGGGAGAGCAGTACTTC. Its protein is CASSRLAGAGEQYF.

Note on this clonotype: This may arise from a read error, as a much more abundant clone is one base away. The chain combines TRBV5-1 with TRBJ2-7; D is undetermined. The V end was cut by 4 bases, the J end by 0 bases, with 14 bases between. Per germline, CDR1 SGHRS and CDR2 YFSETQ. CDR3 size: 15 residues. The CDR3 reads CASSPIMEISYEQYF. CDR3 bases: TGCGCCAGCAGCCCTATTATGGAGATCTCCTACGAGCAGTACTTC. Supplemented by reference TRBV5-1 and TRBJ2-7, the full variable domain reads KAGVTQTPRYLIKTRGQQVTLSCSPISGHRSVSWYQQTPGQGLQFLFEYFSETQRNKGNFPGRFSGRQFSNSRSEMNVSTLELGDSALYLCASSPIMEISYEQYFGPGTRLTVT.

The sample holds many counts of this clonotype. The chain has TRBV28 and TRBJ1-3, with a tentative D call TRBD1 (5 bases). The length of the CDR3 is 15 residues. V was pared by 8 bases and J by 0 bases, with 14 bases between. Looked up from germline, CDR1 is MDHEN and CDR2 is SYDVKM. The DNA of the CDR3 is TGTGCCAGCCAATCGAGGGGACTCTCTGGAAACACCATATATTTT. Translated: CASQSRGLSGNTIYF.

This clonotype was counted many times. The chain employs TRBV27 and TRBJ2-7; 9 nucleotides line up with TRBD1. Germline values: CDR1 MNHEY, CDR2 SMNVEV (reference sequence). The V and J ends lost 6 bases and 7 bases, in that order; junction bases with no gene match: 7. This CDR3 has 13 amino acids. The CDR3 region is CASSPGTGREQYF. The CDR3 region has the DNA TGTGCCAGCAGCCCCGGGACAGGGAGAGAGCAGTACTTC.

This clonotype appeared a few times. The rearrangement uses TRBV3-1 and TRBJ2-7; TRBD2 matches at 13 bases. There are 19 residues in the CDR3. Germline assignment: CDR1 LGHDT and CDR2 YNNKEL (reference sequence). V was clipped by 1 base and J by 2 bases; unmatched bases: 11. The CDR3 reads CASSQATGTSGKYPYEQYF. The DNA of the CDR3 is TGTGCCAGCAGCCAAGCCACCGGGACTAGCGGGAAGTATCCCTACGAGCAGTACTTC.

Many counts were recorded for this clonotype. The chain uses TRBV20-1 and TRBJ2-5; 10 nucleotides line up with TRBD2. CDR3 length: 15 amino acids. Trimming took 5 bases from V and 5 from J; bases not matched to a gene: 11. CDR1 and CDR2 from the germline V gene are DFQATT and SNEGSKA (reference sequence). In nucleotides, the CDR3 is TGCAGTGCTCCAAACTCTAGCGGGAGCTATGAGACCCAGTACTTC. Amino acids: CSAPNSSGSYETQYF.

This clonotype showed up just a few times. The chain couples TRBV6-1 to TRBJ2-7; possibly TRBD2 for D (7 bases). The V end lost 10 bases, the J end lost 6 bases, and 19 bases lay between the germline ends. Germline V gene data show CDR1 as MNHNS and CDR2 as SASEGT. The CDR3 is 13 amino acids. The CDR3 loop reads CATQDGGPGEQYF. Written as DNA, the CDR3 is TGTGCCACTCAAGACGGGGGGCCGGGCGAGCAGTACTTC.

This clonotype was observed a few times. The chain employs TRBV27 and TRBJ2-7, with 7 bases lining up with TRBD2. Per the germline V gene, CDR1 is MNHEY and CDR2 is SMNVEV (reference sequence). V shed 2 bases and J 2 bases; nucleotides not matched to a gene: 3. The CDR3 contains 14 residues. For the CDR3, the DNA is TGTGCCAGCAGTTTAGGGAGGGGAGCCTACGAGCAGTACTTC. Translating it yields CASSLGRGAYEQYF.

There are many counts of this clonotype. The chain employs TRBV2 and TRBJ1-4, with 7 positions matching TRBD1. V gave up 8 bases and J gave up 5 bases; unmatched junction bases: 8. Germline lookup yields CDR1 SNHLY and CDR2 FYNNEI. The CDR3 spans 14 residues. CDR3 nucleotide sequence: TGTGCCAGCGCCTCCGGGACAGTGAATGAAAAACTGTTTTTT. Translating it yields CASASGTVNEKLFF.

The rearrangement uses TRBV20-1 and TRBJ2-3; TRBD2 matches at 11 bases. Germline V gene sequence: CDR1 DFQATT, CDR2 SNEGSKA (reference sequence). The CDR3 covers 14 residues. J gave up 1 base and V 6 bases, and 3 bases lay outside the gene matches. CDR3 sequence: CSALLAGGTDTQYF. The CDR3 coding sequence is TGCAGTGCCCTACTAGCGGGAGGCACAGATACGCAGTATTTT.

This clonotype has a count of ten or more. The V call is TRBV20-1, the J call TRBJ2-3; TRBD1 matches 7 bases. V was clipped by 7 bases and J by 0 bases; unmatched bases: 4. This CDR3 spans 13 amino acids. Germline CDR1 reads DFQATT; CDR2 reads SNEGSKA (reference sequence). The CDR3 protein is CSGPGGSTDTQYF. In DNA form, the CDR3 reads TGCAGTGGTCCAGGGGGAAGCACAGATACGCAGTATTTT.

The chain recombines TRBV29-1 with TRBJ2-3, with TRBD2 matching 10 bases. There are 11 residues in the CDR3. Germline V CDR1 and CDR2: SQVTM, ANQGSEA. CDR3 in amino acids: CRAGGQDTQYF. The DNA of the CDR3 is TGCAGAGCGGGAGGGCAAGATACGCAGTATTTT.

In its sample, this clonotype was seen many times. The rearrangement uses TRBV28 and TRBJ1-5; no firm D call. Trimming removed 6 bases at V and 6 bases at J, with 12 bases between. The CDR3 is 13 amino acids. CDR1 and CDR2 from the germline V gene are MDHEN and SYDVKM. For the CDR3, the DNA is TGTGCCAGCAGATCGCGGGTGGGTCAGCCCCAGCATTTT. Protein sequence: CASRSRVGQPQHF.

This clonotype was counted only a few times. CDR3 sequence reads: CASSPRLAGALGEQYF. CDR3 coding DNA: TGTGCCAGCAGTCCGAGACTAGCGGGAGCTCTCGGCGAGCAGTACTTC. The chain couples TRBV27 to TRBJ2-7; 12 bases agree with TRBD2. The CDR3 is 16 amino acids. The junction had 11 bases not matched to a gene; V was cut back by 5 bases and J by 6 bases. Germline V gives CDR1 MNHEY, CDR2 SMNVEV (reference sequence).

Notes on this clonotype: At one of its ends the junction is not consistent with the germline gene, which may arise from a read error. The CDR3 loop reads CASSPSGLTKNIRYF. The CDR3 DNA follows: TGTGCCAGCTCACCATCGGGTCTAACCAAAAACATTCGGTACTTC. The chain has TRBV18 and TRBJ2-4; no clear D gene. The CDR3 contains 15 residues. CDR1 is KGHSH, CDR2 LQKENI, per germline.

J is TRBJ1-4 and V is TRBV9; possible D gene TRBD1, 5 bases. The CDR3 has 14 amino acids. Trimming cost V 4 bases and J 3 bases, with 10 bases left between them. CDR1 is SGDLS, CDR2 YYNGEE, per germline. This CDR3 is CASSPGDPNEKLFF. DNA for the CDR3: TGTGCCAGCAGCCCCGGGGACCCTAATGAAAAACTGTTTTTT.

Many counts were recorded for this clonotype. The chain links TRBV20-1 to TRBJ2-3; 13 bases are shared with TRBD2. V shed 5 bases, J shed 2 bases, and the junction held 4 bases outside the gene matches. This CDR3 spans 15 amino acids. Germline CDR1 reads DFQATT; CDR2 reads SNEGSKA (reference sequence). The CDR3 DNA sequence: TGCAGTGCTCAGGGACTAGCGGGGACCACAGATACGCAGTATTTT. This sequence encodes CSAQGLAGTTDTQYF.

V is TRBV19 and J is TRBJ2-3, with D hard to call. CDR1 and CDR2 from the germline V gene are LNHDA and SQIVND (reference sequence). The CDR3 spans 14 residues. V was clipped by 7 bases and J by 1 base, with 12 bases between them. In DNA form, the CDR3 reads TGTGCCAGTAAGGCCAGGCGACGCACAGATACGCAGTATTTT. It specifies CASKARRRTDTQYF.

The chain recombines TRBV12-3 or TRBV12-4 with TRBJ2-7, with 9 nucleotides matching TRBD1. The CDR3 length is 14 residues. V trimming: 6 bases; J trimming: 6 bases; junction bases outside the gene matches: 9. DNA of the CDR3: TGTGCCAGCAGCCTAACAGGGGGCCTTGCCGAGCAGTACTTC. Translating gives CASSLTGGLAEQYF.

This clonotype showed up just a few times. The V call is TRBV27, the J call TRBJ2-7, with D possibly being TRBD1 (6 bases). The CDR3 sequence is 14 residues long. Germline V gene sequence: CDR1 MNHEY, CDR2 SMNVEV (reference sequence). V dropped 3 bases and J dropped 3 bases, with 12 bases sitting between them. The CDR3 loop is CASSFSAGDYEQYF. The CDR3 bases are TGTGCCAGCAGTTTTTCGGCAGGGGACTACGAGCAGTACTTC.

This clonotype was counted at least ten times. A junction boundary mismatches the germline segment, possibly from a read error. V and J are TRBV2 and TRBJ1-4; 8 bases are shared with TRBD1. The CDR3 has 14 amino acids. Germline V gene data show CDR1 as SNHLY and CDR2 as FYNNEI. The CDR3 region is CASSEDRGGEKLFF. DNA of the CDR3: TGTGCCAGCAGCGAAGACAGGGGTGGCGAAAAACTGTTTTTT.

This clonotype was detected once. The chain carries TRBV7-2 and TRBJ2-1, with TRBD2 matching 13 bases. Germline V gives CDR1 SGHTA, CDR2 FQGNSA. V lost 5 bases to trimming and J lost 7 bases; unmatched junction nucleotides: 11. The CDR3 is 17 amino acids. The CDR3 DNA sequence: TGTGCCAGCAGCCCACTAGCGGGAGGGCCGGAGGGGAATGAGCAGTTCTTC. Translating gives CASSPLAGGPEGNEQFF.

Note on this clonotype: This may arise from a read error, as a much more abundant clone is one base away. Lacking the conserved final phenylalanine or tryptophan, this CDR3 likely reflects a read error. The gene calls are TRBV5-1 and TRBJ2-1; D is unresolved. The V end was cut by 1 base, the J end by 4 bases, with 9 bases between. Germline lookup yields CDR1 SGHRS and CDR2 YFSETQ. CDR3 length: 14 residues. The CDR3 here is CASSLSSVYNEQFL. CDR3 in DNA: TGCGCCAGCAGCTTGAGTTCAGTATACAATGAGCAGTTCCTC.

This clonotype was observed at least ten times. No DNA is shown, since the ends of the CDR3 on it are uncertain; the CDR3 is the one TCRdb lists. The chain uses TRBV28 and TRBJ1-5; TRBD1 reflects the table's D call only, with no check against the DNA. Germline CDR1 MDHEN, CDR2 SYDVKM. The CDR3 is 13 residues long, counting both termini. CDR3 sequence reads: CASSFGAGQPQHF.

This clonotype was found a few times. The chain links TRBV25-1 to TRBJ2-6; D gene uncertain. The CDR3 totals 16 residues. Germline assignment: CDR1 MGHDK and CDR2 SYGVNS. The V and J ends lost 7 bases and 1 base respectively, with 14 bases between them. The CDR3 DNA follows: TGTGCCAGCACCCCCGGTGGGGTTTCTGGGGCCAACGTCCTGACTTTC. It specifies CASTPGGVSGANVLTF.

This clonotype has at least ten counts. CDR3 DNA sequence: TGCGCCAGCAGCTTGGCCTCCGAGCAGTACTTC. Protein sequence: CASSLASEQYF. The V and J genes are TRBV5-1 and TRBJ2-7, with no clear D. Germline CDR1 SGHRS, CDR2 YFSETQ. Trimming cost V 0 bases and J 6 bases, with 4 bases left between them. The CDR3 consists of 11 residues.

This clonotype was picked up many times. V is TRBV30 and J is TRBJ2-1; TRBD2 matches 12 bases. CDR1 and CDR2 (germline): GTSNPN, SVGIG (reference sequence). V gave up 6 bases and J gave up 8 bases; unmatched junction bases: 8. CDR3 length equals 14 residues. CDR3 in amino acids: CACTLAGGSDEQFF. The CDR3 region has the DNA TGTGCCTGCACACTAGCGGGAGGATCAGATGAGCAGTTCTTC.

Concerning this clonotype itself: A much larger clone lies a single base off, so this may be a read error. The V gene is TRBV11-2, the J gene TRBJ2-7, with D maybe TRBD2 (6 bases). V was shortened by 1 base and J by 4 bases, with 11 bases between the two germline ends. CDR3 length: 14 residues. Germline V gene lookup returns CDR1 SGHAT and CDR2 FQNNGV. In DNA, the CDR3 is TGTGCCAGCAGCTTAGGGGCTAGCGTTTACGAGCAGTACTTC. This translates into CASSLGASVYEQYF.

Details on this clonotype: A much bigger clone sits one base away, suggesting this may be a read error. V and J are TRBV27 and TRBJ2-1; a possible D gene is TRBD2 (6 bases). Trimming left V 2 bases short and J 6 bases short, with 20 bases between. CDR3 length: 17 amino acids. CDR1 MNHEY and CDR2 SMNVEV come from the germline V gene (reference sequence). The CDR3 reads CASSLVGPAGYSNEQFF. The CDR3 nucleotides read TGTGCCAGCAGTTTAGTCGGACCAGCGGGTTATTCCAATGAGCAGTTCTTC.

A word on this clonotype: A read error is possible here, since a much larger clone lies one base away. J is TRBJ2-7 and V is TRBV5-6, with 9 bases identical to TRBD1. Per germline, CDR1 SGHDT and CDR2 YYEEEE. The CDR3 is 14 residues long. The CDR3 loop reads CANSRRGQGYEQYF. DNA of the CDR3: TGTGCCAACAGCCGCAGGGGACAGGGATACGAGCAGTACTTC.

The chain is built from TRBV3-1 and TRBJ2-7; 8 nucleotides agree with TRBD2. CDR1 and CDR2 from the germline V gene are LGHDT and YNNKEL (reference sequence). After removal of 5 bases from V and 4 bases from J, the junction contained 7 bases not matched to a gene. The CDR3 covers 14 residues. In nucleotides, the CDR3 is TGTGCCAGCAGCGTTAGCGGGATTGTGTACGAGCAGTACTTC. This encodes CASSVSGIVYEQYF.